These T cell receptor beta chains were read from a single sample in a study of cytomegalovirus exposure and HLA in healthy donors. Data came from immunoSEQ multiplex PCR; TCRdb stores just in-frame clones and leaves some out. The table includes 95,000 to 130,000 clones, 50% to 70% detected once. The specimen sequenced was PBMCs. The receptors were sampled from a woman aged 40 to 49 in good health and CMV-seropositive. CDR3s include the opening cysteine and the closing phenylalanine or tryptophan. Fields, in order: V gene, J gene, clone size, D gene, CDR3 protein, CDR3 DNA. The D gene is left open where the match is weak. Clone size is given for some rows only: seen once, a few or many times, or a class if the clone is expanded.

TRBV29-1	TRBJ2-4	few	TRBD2	CSVEADGGEDIQYF	TGCAGCGTTGAGGCGGATGGGGGGGAGGACATTCAGTACTTC
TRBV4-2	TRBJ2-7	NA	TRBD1	CASSQDSGTGYEQYF	TGTGCCAGCAGCCAAGACTCCGGGACAGGCTACGAGCAGTACTTC
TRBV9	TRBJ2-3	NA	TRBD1	CASSVGPGQGGTDTQYF	TGTGCCAGCAGCGTAGGGCCGGGACAGGGGGGCACAGATACGCAGTATTTT
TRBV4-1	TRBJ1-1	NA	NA	CASSQGAGPEAFF	TGCGCCAGCAGCCAAGGGGCAGGGCCTGAAGCTTTCTTT
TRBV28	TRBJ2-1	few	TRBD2	CASSPNTLGTSGRYNEQFF	TGTGCCAGCAGTCCTAATACCCTAGGGACTAGCGGGAGGTACAATGAGCAGTTCTTC
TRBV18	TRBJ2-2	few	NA	CASSALAPGELFF	TGTGCCAGCTCAGCACTAGCCCCCGGGGAGCTGTTTTTT
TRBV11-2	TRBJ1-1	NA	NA	CASSLLSTEAFF	TGTGCCAGCAGCTTATTATCTACTGAAGCTTTCTTT
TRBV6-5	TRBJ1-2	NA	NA	CASSEQGGDGYTF	TGTGCCAGCAGTGAACAGGGAGGGGATGGCTACACCTTC
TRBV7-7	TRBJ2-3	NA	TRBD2	CASSFLAGPTDTQYF	TGTGCCAGCAGCTTTCTAGCGGGACCCACAGATACGCAGTATTTT
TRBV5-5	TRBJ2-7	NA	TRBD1	CASSIFGQGSYEQYF	TGTGCCAGCAGCATCTTCGGACAGGGATCCTACGAGCAGTACTTC
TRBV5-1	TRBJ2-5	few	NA	CASSLVGLNQETQYF	TGCGCCAGCAGCTTGGTAGGACTAAACCAAGAGACCCAGTACTTC
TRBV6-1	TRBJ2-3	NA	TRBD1	CASSEGTGGSDTQYF	TGTGCCAGCAGTGAAGGGACAGGGGGCTCAGATACGCAGTATTTT
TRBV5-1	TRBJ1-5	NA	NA	CASSLDGGSNQPQHF	TGCGCCAGCAGTCTGGACGGCGGGTCGAATCAGCCCCAGCATTTT
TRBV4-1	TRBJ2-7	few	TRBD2	CASSQGTSGSLTEQYF	TGCGCCAGCAGCCAAGGGACTAGCGGGAGTTTGACCGAGCAGTACTTC
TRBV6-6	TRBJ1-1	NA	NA	CASRRGEEAFF	TGTGCCAGCAGGCGGGGGGAGGAAGCTTTCTTT
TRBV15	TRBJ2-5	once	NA	CATSRDHEVGETQYF	TGTGCCACCAGCAGAGATCATGAGGTTGGGGAGACCCAGTACTTC
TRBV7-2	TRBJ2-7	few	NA	CASSLGDRPPYEQYF	TGTGCCAGCAGCTTAGGCGACAGGCCCCCCTACGAGCAGTACTTC
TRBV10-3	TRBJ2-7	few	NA	CAISEYISYEQYF	TGTGCCATCAGTGAATACATTTCCTACGAGCAGTACTTC
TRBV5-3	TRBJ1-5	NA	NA	CARSLVIQSNQPQHF	TGTGCCAGAAGCTTGGTAATCCAGAGCAATCAGCCCCAGCATTTT
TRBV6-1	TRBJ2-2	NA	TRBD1	CASSEGPAGGRLFF	TGTGCCAGCAGTGAAGGTCCGGCAGGGGGAAGGCTGTTTTTT
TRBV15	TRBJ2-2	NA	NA	CATSRAVQIVYSGELFF	TGTGCCACCAGCAGAGCCGTACAGATTGTCTATTCCGGGGAGCTGTTTTTT
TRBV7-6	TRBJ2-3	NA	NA	CASSSQWGADTQYF	TGTGCCAGCAGCTCTCAATGGGGGGCAGATACGCAGTATTTT
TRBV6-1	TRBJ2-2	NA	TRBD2	CASSETSGRRAGELFF	TGTGCCAGCAGTGAAACTAGCGGGAGACGGGCCGGGGAGCTGTTTTTT
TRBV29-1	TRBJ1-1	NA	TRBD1	CSGGQGYTEAFF	TGCAGCGGAGGACAGGGGTACACTGAAGCTTTCTTT
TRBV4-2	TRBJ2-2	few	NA	CASSQRLGQLNGELFF	TGTGCCAGCAGCCAAAGACTGGGACAACTGAACGGGGAGCTGTTTTTT
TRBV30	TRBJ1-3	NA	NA	CAWSVTKRFRTIYF	TGTGCCTGGAGTGTGACCAAGCGGTTCCGCACCATATATTTT
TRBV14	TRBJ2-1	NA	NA	CASSLSGAYNEQFF	TGTGCCAGCAGCCTTAGCGGCGCCTACAATGAGCAGTTCTTC
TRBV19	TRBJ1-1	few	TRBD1	CASTLWTGEDTEAFF	TGTGCCAGTACCTTGTGGACAGGGGAGGACACTGAAGCTTTCTTT
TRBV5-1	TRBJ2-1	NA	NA	CASSLASVNEQFF	TGCGCCAGCAGCTTGGCCTCAGTGAATGAGCAGTTCTTC
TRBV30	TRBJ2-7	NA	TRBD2	CAREGLDPYEQYF	TGTGCCCGGGAGGGCCTGGATCCCTACGAGCAGTACTTC
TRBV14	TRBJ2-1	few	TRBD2	CASSPTRGLAGGKDEQFF	TGTGCCAGCAGCCCGACTCGAGGACTAGCGGGAGGAAAGGATGAGCAGTTCTTC
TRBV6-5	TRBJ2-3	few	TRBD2	CASSSGTSGRTDTQYF	TGTGCCAGCAGTTCCGGGACTAGCGGTCGCACAGATACGCAGTATTTT
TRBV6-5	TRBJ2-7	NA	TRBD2	CASSYSSRSGRDEQYF	TGTGCCAGCAGTTACTCATCCCGTAGCGGGAGGGACGAGCAGTACTTC
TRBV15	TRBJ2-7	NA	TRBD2	CATSSSGRAYEQYF	TGTGCCACCAGCAGTAGCGGGAGGGCTTACGAGCAGTACTTC
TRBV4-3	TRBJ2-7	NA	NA	CASSQERGFSYEQYF	TGCGCCAGCAGCCAAGAACGCGGGTTCTCCTACGAGCAGTACTTC
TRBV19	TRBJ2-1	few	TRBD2	CASSLIAGTSGRNEQFF	TGTGCCAGTAGTCTGATAGCCGGGACTAGCGGGAGGAATGAGCAGTTCTTC
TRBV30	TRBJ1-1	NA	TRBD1	CAWQGQAVSEAFF	TGTGCCTGGCAGGGACAGGCGGTCAGTGAAGCTTTCTTT
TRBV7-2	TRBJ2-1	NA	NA	CASSPGFVEQFF	TGTGCCAGCAGCCCGGGATTTGTAGAGCAGTTCTTC
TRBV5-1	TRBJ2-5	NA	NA	CASSQEPGQETQYF	TGCGCCAGCAGCCAAGAGCCAGGACAAGAGACCCAGTACTTC
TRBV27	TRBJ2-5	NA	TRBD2	CASSFALAGGETQYF	TGTGCCAGCAGTTTTGCACTAGCGGGGGGAGAGACCCAGTACTTC
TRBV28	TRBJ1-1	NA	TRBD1	CASRGGRGRTEAFF	TGTGCCAGCAGGGGGGGCAGGGGGCGTACTGAAGCTTTCTTT
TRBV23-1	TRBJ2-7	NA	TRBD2	CASSGRTSSYEQYF	TGCGCCAGCAGCGGCAGGACTAGCTCCTACGAGCAGTACTTC
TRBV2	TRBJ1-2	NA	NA	CASTPAGLNYGYTF	TGTGCCAGCACCCCCGCAGGACTTAACTATGGCTACACCTTC
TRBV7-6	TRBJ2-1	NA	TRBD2	CASSLGLAGTYNEQFF	TGTGCCAGCAGCTTAGGTCTAGCGGGGACATACAATGAGCAGTTCTTC
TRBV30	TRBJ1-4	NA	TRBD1	CAWSVLGQGLLNEKLFF	TGTGCCTGGAGTGTATTAGGACAGGGCCTACTTAATGAAAAACTGTTTTTT
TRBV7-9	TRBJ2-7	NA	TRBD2	CSSSLGDYLYEQYF	TGTTCCAGCAGCTTAGGGGACTACCTCTACGAGCAGTACTTC
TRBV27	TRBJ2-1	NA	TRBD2	CASSFGLAGQDEQFF	TGTGCCAGCAGTTTTGGACTAGCGGGACAGGATGAGCAGTTCTTC
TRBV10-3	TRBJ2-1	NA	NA	CAISADGSGDEQFF	TGTGCCATCAGTGCGGACGGGAGCGGCGATGAGCAGTTCTTC
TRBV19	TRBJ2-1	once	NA	CASSITAGEQFF	TGTGCCAGTAGTATTACCGCGGGTGAGCAGTTCTTC